Presented here are 4 T cell receptor beta chains from one specimen sequenced in a study of cytomegalovirus exposure and HLA in healthy donors. The PCR made use of 60 Vbeta and 13 Jbeta primers. Produced via immunoSEQ multiplex PCR; TCRdb's table is partial and in-frame only. The sample holds more than 85,000 clones; around 73% are singletons and the top ten take under 8.5%. What was sequenced was PBMCs. These receptors were obtained from a man aged 40-55 years in good health and CMV-seronegative.

The rearrangement joins TRBV10-1 to TRBJ1-6; 10 bases line up with TRBD1. The V gene's germline CDR1 is WNHNN and CDR2 SYGVQD (reference sequence). The CDR3 is made up of 18 amino acids. The junction had 10 bases not matched to a gene; V was cut back by 3 bases and J by 5 bases. Here the CDR3 reads CASSDWRTGGSDNSPLHF. In DNA form, the CDR3 reads TGCGCCAGCAGTGATTGGCGGACAGGGGGTTCCGATAATTCACCCCTCCACTTT.

CDR3 loop: CASSQDPSGEDTQYF. The CDR3 bases are TGCGCCAGCAGCCAAGATCCGAGCGGGGAAGATACGCAGTATTTT. The gene calls are TRBV4-3 and TRBJ2-3; 7 bases agree with TRBD2. V lost 0 bases, J lost 5 bases, and 5 bases stayed unmatched. Germline V CDR1 and CDR2: LGHNA, YSLEER. The CDR3 is made up of 15 amino acids.

This clone was counted only a few times. The chain employs TRBV28 and TRBJ2-1, with a weak D call TRBD1 (6 bases). The length of the CDR3 is 15 residues. Trimming shortened V by 6 bases and J by 8 bases, and 20 bases separated the two germline ends. The germline CDR1 and CDR2 sequences are MDHEN and SYDVKM. CDR3 in amino acids: CASSQPYQGLDEQFF. CDR3 nucleotides: TGTGCCAGCAGCCAGCCGTATCAGGGGCTGGATGAGCAGTTCTTC.

V is TRBV6-1 and J is TRBJ2-3, with a tentative D call TRBD2 (6 bases). The germline gives CDR1 MNHNS, CDR2 SASEGT. The CDR3 sequence is 15 residues long. Trimming stripped 7 bases from V and 6 bases from J, with 20 bases between. In nucleotides, the CDR3 is TGTGCCAGCATTCATTCAGGATCGGGAGCGGATACGCAGTATTTT. Its protein product is CASIHSGSGADTQYF.